The sequence of this T cell receptor (beta chain) was determined in a study of T-cell reconstitution after alpha-beta-depleted transplantation in children. This clonotype has only a few counts. Preparation of the TCRbeta library used unique molecular identifiers. TCRdb ran MiXCR on the PCR reads and lists one entry per CDR3 protein. The sample holds around 400,000 distinct CDR3 sequences; over 20% are singletons and the top ten take around 4%. The CDR3 totals 19 residues. Germline-derived CDR1 and CDR2 are LGHNA and YNFKEQ. The ends lost 0 bases at V and 6 bases at J; junction bases unmatched: 17. This chain uses TRBV4-2 with TRBJ2-1; TRBD2 agrees at 7 bases. The sequence was collected from a human donor who donated a stem cell graft to a child with acute myeloid leukemia. The sequencing used PBMCs from the stem cell graft donor, collected from the stem cell graft. DNA for the CDR3: TGTGCCAGCAGCCAAGATCTGGCCGGGCCTAGCGGTCAATTCAATGAGCAGTTCTTC. Translated, it gives CASSQDLAGPSGQFNEQFF.